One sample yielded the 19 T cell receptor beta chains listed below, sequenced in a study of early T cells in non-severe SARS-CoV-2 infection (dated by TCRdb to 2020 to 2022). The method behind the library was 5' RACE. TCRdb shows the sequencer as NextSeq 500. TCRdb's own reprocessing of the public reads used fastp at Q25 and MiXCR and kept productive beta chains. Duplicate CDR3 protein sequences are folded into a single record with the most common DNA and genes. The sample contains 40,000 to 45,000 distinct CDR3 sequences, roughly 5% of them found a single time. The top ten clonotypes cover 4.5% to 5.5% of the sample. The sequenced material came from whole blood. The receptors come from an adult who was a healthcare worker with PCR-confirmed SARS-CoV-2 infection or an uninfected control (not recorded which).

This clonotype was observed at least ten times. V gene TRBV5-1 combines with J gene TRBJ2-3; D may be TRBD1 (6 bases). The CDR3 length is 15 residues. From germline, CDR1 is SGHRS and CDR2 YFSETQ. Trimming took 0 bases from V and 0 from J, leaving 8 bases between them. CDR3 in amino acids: CASSLEGDSTDTQYF. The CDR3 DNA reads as TGCGCCAGCAGCTTGGAGGGGGATAGCACAGATACGCAGTATTTT.

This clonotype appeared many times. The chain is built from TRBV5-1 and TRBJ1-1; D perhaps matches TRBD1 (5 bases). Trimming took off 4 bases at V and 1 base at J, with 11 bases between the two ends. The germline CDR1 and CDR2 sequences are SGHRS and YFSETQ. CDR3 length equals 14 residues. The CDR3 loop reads CASSTGQPNTEAFF. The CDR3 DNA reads TGCGCCAGCAGCACCGGACAACCGAACACTGAAGCTTTCTTT.

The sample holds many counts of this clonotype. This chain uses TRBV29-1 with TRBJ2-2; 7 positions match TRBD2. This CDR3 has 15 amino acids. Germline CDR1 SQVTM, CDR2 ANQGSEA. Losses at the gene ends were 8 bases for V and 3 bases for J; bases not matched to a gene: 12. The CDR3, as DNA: TGCAGCATCCGGAGGGAGGGCAGGGACACCGGGGAGCTGTTTTTT. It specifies CSIRREGRDTGELFF.

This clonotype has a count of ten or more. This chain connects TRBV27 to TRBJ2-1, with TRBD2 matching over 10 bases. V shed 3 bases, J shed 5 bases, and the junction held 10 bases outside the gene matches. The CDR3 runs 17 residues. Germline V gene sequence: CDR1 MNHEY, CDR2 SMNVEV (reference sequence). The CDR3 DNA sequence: TGTGCCAGCAGTTTCTCAACCGGGACTAGCGCCGACAATGAGCAGTTCTTC. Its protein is CASSFSTGTSADNEQFF.

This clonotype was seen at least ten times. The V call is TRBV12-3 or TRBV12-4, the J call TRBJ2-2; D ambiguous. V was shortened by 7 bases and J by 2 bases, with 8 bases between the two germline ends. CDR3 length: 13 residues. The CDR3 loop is CASKSPNTGELFF. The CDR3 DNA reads TGTGCCAGCAAATCACCTAACACCGGGGAGCTGTTTTTT.

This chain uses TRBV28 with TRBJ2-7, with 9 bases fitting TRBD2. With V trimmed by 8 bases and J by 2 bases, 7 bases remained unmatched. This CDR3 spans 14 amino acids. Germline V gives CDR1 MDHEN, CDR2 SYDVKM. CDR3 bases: TGTGCCAGCGTCGCTAGCGGGGTAGCCTACGAGCAGTACTTC. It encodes CASVASGVAYEQYF.

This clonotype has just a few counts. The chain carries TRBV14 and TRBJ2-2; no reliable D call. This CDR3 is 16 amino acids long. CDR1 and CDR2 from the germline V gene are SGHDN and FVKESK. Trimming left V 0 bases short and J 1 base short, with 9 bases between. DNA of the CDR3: TGTGCCAGCAGCCAAGATTTACGCAGGAACACCGGGGAGCTGTTTTTT. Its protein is CASSQDLRRNTGELFF. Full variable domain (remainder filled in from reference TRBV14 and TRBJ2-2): EAGVTQFPSHSVIEKGQTVTLRCDPISGHDNLYWYRRVMGKEIKFLLHFVKESKQDESGMPNNRFLAERTGGTYSTLKVQPAELEDSGVYFCASSQDLRRNTGELFFGEGSRLTVL.

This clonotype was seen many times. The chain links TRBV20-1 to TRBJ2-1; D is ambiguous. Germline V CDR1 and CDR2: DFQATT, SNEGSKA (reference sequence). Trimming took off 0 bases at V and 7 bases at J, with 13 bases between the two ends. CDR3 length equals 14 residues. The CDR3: CSARDGEAYNEQFF. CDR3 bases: TGCAGTGCTAGAGATGGAGAGGCGTATAATGAGCAGTTCTTC.

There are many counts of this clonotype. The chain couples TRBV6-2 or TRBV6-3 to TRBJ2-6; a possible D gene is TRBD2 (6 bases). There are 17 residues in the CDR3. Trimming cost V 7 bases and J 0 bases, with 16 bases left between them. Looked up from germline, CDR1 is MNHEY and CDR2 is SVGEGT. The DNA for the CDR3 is TGTGCCAGCAAAAGCGGCGGGATAAGCTCTGGGGCCAACGTCCTGACTTTC. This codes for CASKSGGISSGANVLTF.

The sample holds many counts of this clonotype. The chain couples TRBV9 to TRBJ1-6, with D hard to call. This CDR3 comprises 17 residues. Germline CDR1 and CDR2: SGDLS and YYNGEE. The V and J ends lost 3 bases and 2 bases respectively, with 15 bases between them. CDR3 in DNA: TGTGCCAGCAGCGCCTCAGCGGGTGGTCCCTATAATTCACCCCTCCACTTT. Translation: CASSASAGGPYNSPLHF.

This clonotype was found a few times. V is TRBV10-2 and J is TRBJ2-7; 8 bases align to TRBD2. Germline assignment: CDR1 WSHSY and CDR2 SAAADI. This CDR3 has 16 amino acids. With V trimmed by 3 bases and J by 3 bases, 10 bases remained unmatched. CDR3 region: CASSEPRTSRSYEQYF. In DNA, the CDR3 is TGCGCCAGCAGTGAACCCAGGACTAGCAGGAGCTACGAGCAGTACTTC.

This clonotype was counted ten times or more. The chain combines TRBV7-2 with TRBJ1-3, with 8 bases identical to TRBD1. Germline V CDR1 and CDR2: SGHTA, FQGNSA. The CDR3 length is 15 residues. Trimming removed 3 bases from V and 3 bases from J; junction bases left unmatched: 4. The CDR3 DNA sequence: TGTGCCAGCAGCTTGACAGGGGATAATGGAAACACCATATATTTT. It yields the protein CASSLTGDNGNTIYF.

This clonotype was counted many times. The CDR3, as DNA: TGTGCCAGCAGTTACAGGGGGACAGTGCAGCCCCAGCATTTT. As protein: CASSYRGTVQPQHF. This chain joins TRBV6-2 or TRBV6-3 and TRBJ1-5; 7 positions agree with TRBD1. In germline, CDR1 is MNHEY, CDR2 SVGEGT. The CDR3 has 14 residues. Trimming removed 2 bases from V and 7 bases from J; junction bases left unmatched: 5.

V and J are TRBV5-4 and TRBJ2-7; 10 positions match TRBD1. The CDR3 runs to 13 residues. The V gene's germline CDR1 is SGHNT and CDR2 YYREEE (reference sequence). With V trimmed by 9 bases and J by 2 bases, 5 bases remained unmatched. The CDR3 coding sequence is TGTGCCACAACCGGGACAGGGGCCTACGAGCAGTACTTC. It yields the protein CATTGTGAYEQYF.

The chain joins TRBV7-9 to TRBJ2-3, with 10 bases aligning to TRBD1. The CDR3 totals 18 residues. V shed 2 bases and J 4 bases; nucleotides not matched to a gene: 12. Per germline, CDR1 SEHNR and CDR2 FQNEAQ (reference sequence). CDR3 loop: CASSLTGQGPSWADTQYF. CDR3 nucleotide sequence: TGTGCCAGCAGCTTAACGGGACAGGGGCCTAGCTGGGCAGATACGCAGTATTTT. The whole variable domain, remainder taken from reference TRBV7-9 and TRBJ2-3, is DTGVSQNPRHKITKRGQNVTFRCDPISEHNRLYWYRQTLGQGPEFLTYFQNEAQLEKSRLLSDRFSAERPKGSFSTLEIQRTEQGDSAMYLCASSLTGQGPSWADTQYFGPGTRLTVL.

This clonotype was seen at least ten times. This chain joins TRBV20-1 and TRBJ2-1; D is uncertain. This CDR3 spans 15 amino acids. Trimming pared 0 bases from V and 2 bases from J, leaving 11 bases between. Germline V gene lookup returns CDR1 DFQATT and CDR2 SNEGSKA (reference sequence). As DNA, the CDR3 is TGCAGTGCTAGAGATGTCGAGCGCGCCTACAATGAGCAGTTCTTC. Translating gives CSARDVERAYNEQFF.

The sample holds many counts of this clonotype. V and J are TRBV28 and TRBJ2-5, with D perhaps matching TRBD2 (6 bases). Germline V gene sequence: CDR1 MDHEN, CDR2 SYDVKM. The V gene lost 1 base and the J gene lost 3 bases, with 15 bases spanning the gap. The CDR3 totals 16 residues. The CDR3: CASSLFWRDSEETQYF. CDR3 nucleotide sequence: TGTGCCAGCAGTTTATTTTGGCGGGATTCCGAAGAGACCCAGTACTTC. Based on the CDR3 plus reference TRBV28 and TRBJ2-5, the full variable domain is DVKVTQSSRYLVKRTGEKVFLECVQDMDHENMFWYRQDPGLGLRLIYFSYDVKMKEKGDIPEGYSVSREKKERFSLILESASTNQTSMYLCASSLFWRDSEETQYFGPGTRLLVL.

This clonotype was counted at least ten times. The CDR3 sequence is CASSRLTSSYEQYF. CDR3 nucleotide sequence: TGTGCCAGCAGTCGACTGACTAGCTCCTACGAGCAGTACTTC. The gene calls are TRBV28 and TRBJ2-7; D is perhaps TRBD2 (6 bases). With 5 bases removed from V and 0 bases from J, the gap between germline ends came to 11 bases. The CDR3 loop spans 14 amino acids. Germline loops: CDR1 MDHEN, CDR2 SYDVKM.

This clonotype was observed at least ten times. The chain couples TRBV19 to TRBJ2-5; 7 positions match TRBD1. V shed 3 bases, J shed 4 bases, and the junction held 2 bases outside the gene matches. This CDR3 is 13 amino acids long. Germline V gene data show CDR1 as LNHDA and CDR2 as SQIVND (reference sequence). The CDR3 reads CASSITGVETQYF. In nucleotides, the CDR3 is TGTGCCAGTAGTATCACAGGGGTAGAGACCCAGTACTTC. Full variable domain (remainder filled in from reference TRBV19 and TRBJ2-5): DGGITQSPKYLFRKEGQNVTLSCEQNLNHDAMYWYRQDPGQGLRLIYYSQIVNDFQKGDIAEGYSVSREKKESFPLTVTSAQKNPTAFYLCASSITGVETQYFGPGTRLLVL.